This TCR beta chain derives from a study of blood T cells in healthy people across ages. The study's findings and limits: Nothing was known about donor CMV status, and this possibly confounded expanded clonotype changes. With age, beta diversity per million T cells declined roughly linearly, significantly by 30 to 40.

The germline V gene encodes CDR1 MGHRA and CDR2 YSYEKL. The CDR3 is 17 residues long. Comments on this clonotype: Antigen specificity is unknown.

Then a second PCR, running about 6 to 11 cycles, was carried out with a sample-barcoded 5' primer and a J-beta primer mix. TCRdb reprocessed the 5' RACE reads via MiXCR and lists one record per CDR3 protein. The sample has roughly 1,500,000 distinct CDR3 sequences; approximately 32% are singletons. The sequencing sample was made of blood. This receptor was obtained from a woman aged 25 to 45 in good health. The V and J genes are TRBV4-1 and TRBJ2-5; 9 bases agree with TRBD2. The DNA end is a closer match to TRBJ2-7, so the J assignment may be wrong. The CDR3 sequence is CASSQDYGGRAGDEQYF. The CDR3 DNA reads TGCGCCAGCAGCCAAGATTACGGCGGGAGGGCAGGTGACGAGCAGTACTTC.